A selection of T cell receptor beta chains follows, all from one sample in a study of tumor-infiltrating lymphocytes in primary liver carcinoma. TCRdb reprocessed the multiplex PCR reads with MiXCR, giving one entry per CDR3 protein. The data hold approximately 53,000 distinct CDR3 sequences, with around 77% observed a single time. The sequencing sample was made of liver tumor tissue from sampling region 5. Receptor source: a man between 35 and 55 years old with primary liver carcinoma and hepatitis B virus infection. CDR3s include the opening cysteine and the closing phenylalanine or tryptophan. Fields, in order: V gene, clone size, D gene, J gene, CDR3 length, CDR3 protein, CDR3 DNA. The D gene is left open where the match is weak. A clone size is listed for some rows: how often the clone was seen (once, few, many), or a class if it is expanded.

V gene: TRBV30
clone size: -
D gene: TRBD1
J gene: TRBJ2-7
CDR3 length: 14
CDR3 protein: CAWCNIGTGDEHYF
CDR3 DNA: TGTGCCTGGTGTAATATCGGGACAGGGGACGAGCATTACTTC

V gene: TRBV6-2/TRBV6-3
clone size: -
D gene: -
J gene: TRBJ1-2
CDR3 length: 14
CDR3 protein: CVSSRDGTINGSTF
CDR3 DNA: TGTGTCAGCAGTCGTGACGGAACTATTAATGGCTCCACCTTC

V gene: TRBV5-6
clone size: -
D gene: TRBD2
J gene: TRBJ2-1
CDR3 length: 16
CDR3 protein: CASSSSGSGRDNEHFF
CDR3 DNA: TGTGCCAGCAGCTCGTCTGGGAGCGGGAGGGACAATGAGCACTTCTTC

V gene: TRBV5-4
clone size: -
D gene: -
J gene: TRBJ1-1
CDR3 length: 13
CDR3 protein: CTSRIGLNTEPFF
CDR3 DNA: TGTACCAGCAGAATAGGGTTGAACACTGAACCTTTCTTT

V gene: TRBV14
clone size: -
D gene: -
J gene: TRBJ2-7
CDR3 length: 13
CDR3 protein: CASRRIGTYEQYF
CDR3 DNA: TGTGCCAGCAGACGGATAGGAACCTACGAGCAGTACTTC

V gene: TRBV5-4
clone size: -
D gene: -
J gene: TRBJ2-1
CDR3 length: 11
CDR3 protein: CASSPYNVQFF
CDR3 DNA: TGTGCCAGCAGCCCCTACAATGTGCAGTTCTTC

V gene: TRBV14
clone size: -
D gene: -
J gene: TRBJ1-4
CDR3 length: 13
CDR3 protein: CPSAYSFEGKLFF
CDR3 DNA: TGTCCCAGCGCCTACTCCTTCGAAGGAAAACTGTTTTTT

V gene: TRBV5-4
clone size: -
D gene: TRBD2
J gene: TRBJ2-1
CDR3 length: 16
CDR3 protein: CVSSGLAASSYNERFF
CDR3 DNA: TGTGTCAGCAGCGGACTAGCGGCAAGCTCCTACAATGAGCGGTTCTTC

V gene: TRBV5-5
clone size: -
D gene: -
J gene: TRBJ1-1
CDR3 length: 13
CDR3 protein: CASSSIRNTEAFF
CDR3 DNA: TGTGCCAGCAGCTCTATTAGGAACACTGAGGCTTTCTTT

V gene: TRBV11-2
clone size: -
D gene: TRBD2
J gene: TRBJ2-1
CDR3 length: 14
CDR3 protein: CVSSSSGFYIEQFF
CDR3 DNA: TGTGTCAGCAGTAGTAGCGGGTTCTACATTGAGCAGTTCTTC

V gene: TRBV4-1
clone size: -
D gene: TRBD2
J gene: TRBJ2-7
CDR3 length: 17
CDR3 protein: CACSQERTSGSVYKQYF
CDR3 DNA: TGCGCCTGCAGCCAGGAGAGGACTAGCGGGAGTGTTTACAAGCAGTACTTC

V gene: TRBV28
clone size: -
D gene: -
J gene: TRBJ2-7
CDR3 length: 16
CDR3 protein: CASSSHGTPRAPEQYF
CDR3 DNA: TGTGCCAGCAGTTCCCATGGGACTCCCAGGGCGCCTGAGCAGTACTTC

V gene: TRBV11-2
clone size: -
D gene: TRBD1
J gene: TRBJ2-3
CDR3 length: 18
CDR3 protein: CASSLSLFTGVATGTQYF
CDR3 DNA: TGTGCCAGCAGCTTAAGTCTTTTCACAGGGGTCGCCACAGGTACGCAGTATTTT

V gene: TRBV5-1
clone size: -
D gene: TRBD1
J gene: TRBJ2-2
CDR3 length: 14
CDR3 protein: CASTGQDHTGELLF
CDR3 DNA: TGCGCCAGCACCGGACAGGACCACACCGGGGAACTGTTATTT

V gene: TRBV11-1
clone size: -
D gene: -
J gene: TRBJ1-6
CDR3 length: 13
CDR3 protein: CNNNRTLVSPLHF
CDR3 DNA: TGTAACAACAACCGGACACTGGTTTCACCCCTCCACTTT

V gene: TRBV4-1
clone size: -
D gene: TRBD1
J gene: TRBJ2-1
CDR3 length: 10
CDR3 protein: CASSVGQKFF
CDR3 DNA: TGCGCCAGCAGCGTGGGACAGAAGTTCTTC

V gene: TRBV6-1
clone size: -
D gene: -
J gene: TRBJ2-6
CDR3 length: 19
CDR3 protein: CASRAFQGRGPSGANVLTF
CDR3 DNA: TGCGCCAGCAGGGCCTTTCAGGGCAGGGGCCCCTCAGGGGCCAACGTCCTGACTTTC

V gene: TRBV11-1
clone size: -
D gene: TRBD2
J gene: TRBJ2-7
CDR3 length: 15
CDR3 protein: CASSSSRDYSYEQYF
CDR3 DNA: TGTGCCAGTAGCTCATCCCGGGACTACTCCTACGAGCAATACTTC

V gene: TRBV7-9
clone size: -
D gene: -
J gene: TRBJ2-3
CDR3 length: 15
CDR3 protein: CASSLDRDGADTQYF
CDR3 DNA: TGTGCCAGCAGCTTGGACAGAGACGGTGCAGATACGCAGTATTTT

V gene: TRBV11-2
clone size: -
D gene: -
J gene: TRBJ2-1
CDR3 length: 15
CDR3 protein: CACSFSGPLVNEQFF
CDR3 DNA: TGTGCCTGCAGCTTTAGTGGGCCACTCGTCAATGAGCAGTTCTTC

V gene: TRBV6-1
clone size: -
D gene: -
J gene: TRBJ2-7
CDR3 length: 14
CDR3 protein: CASSTVTGLYEQYF
CDR3 DNA: TGTGCCAGCAGTACCGTGACAGGACTCTACGAGCAGTACTTC

V gene: TRBV7-9
clone size: -
D gene: TRBD2
J gene: TRBJ2-3
CDR3 length: 15
CDR3 protein: CDSSLDGRDTDKQYF
CDR3 DNA: TGTGACAGCAGCTTAGACGGGAGGGACACAGATAAGCAGTATTTT

V gene: TRBV29-1
clone size: -
D gene: -
J gene: TRBJ2-5
CDR3 length: 14
CDR3 protein: CSVEDGRSQETQYF
CDR3 DNA: TGCAGTGTTGAAGATGGGAGGTCGCAAGAGACTCAGTACTTC

V gene: TRBV5-1
clone size: -
D gene: -
J gene: TRBJ2-7
CDR3 length: 13
CDR3 protein: CASTRDGDYEQYF
CDR3 DNA: TGCGCCAGCACTCGGGACGGAGACTACGAGCAGTACTTC

V gene: TRBV10-1
clone size: medium-sized
D gene: -
J gene: TRBJ1-1
CDR3 length: 13
CDR3 protein: CASSESKVAEAFF
CDR3 DNA: TGCGCCAGCAGTGAGTCAAAGGTTGCTGAAGCTTTCTTT

V gene: TRBV11-3
clone size: -
D gene: -
J gene: TRBJ2-7
CDR3 length: 14
CDR3 protein: CVTRQWVTPYEQYF
CDR3 DNA: TGTGTCACTCGACAGTGGGTGACTCCCTACGAGCAGTACTTC

V gene: TRBV4-1
clone size: -
D gene: -
J gene: TRBJ2-3
CDR3 length: 15
CDR3 protein: CASSQDPSGWDMQYF
CDR3 DNA: TGCGCCAGCAGCCAAGATCCGAGTGGATGGGATATGCAGTATTTT

V gene: TRBV12-3/TRBV12-4
clone size: -
D gene: -
J gene: TRBJ2-7
CDR3 length: 16
CDR3 protein: CASSLMGALRPFEQYF
CDR3 DNA: TGTGCCAGCAGTTTAATGGGGGCCCTAAGACCCTTCGAGCAGTACTTC

V gene: TRBV11-1
clone size: -
D gene: TRBD2
J gene: TRBJ2-1
CDR3 length: 13
CDR3 protein: CASITGGPNEQFF
CDR3 DNA: TGTGCCAGCATCACGGGAGGGCCGAATGAGCAGTTTTTC

V gene: TRBV11-3
clone size: -
D gene: -
J gene: TRBJ2-1
CDR3 length: 12
CDR3 protein: CISSLDGTEQFF
CDR3 DNA: TGTATCAGCAGCTTAGATGGCACTGAGCAGTTCTTC

V gene: TRBV5-1
clone size: many
D gene: -
J gene: TRBJ2-1
CDR3 length: 12
CDR3 protein: CASSLYSGEQFF
CDR3 DNA: TGCGCCAGCAGCTTGTATAGCGGTGAGCAGTTCTTC

V gene: TRBV29-1
clone size: -
D gene: TRBD1
J gene: TRBJ2-2
CDR3 length: 16
CDR3 protein: CIVEGLDRAGTGELFF
CDR3 DNA: TGCATCGTTGAAGGGTTGGACAGGGCGGGCACCGGGGAGCTGTTTTTT